Below are 21 T cell receptor beta chains sequenced from a single sample in a study of circulating and synovial CD4+ cells in juvenile arthritis. Produced via immunoSEQ multiplex PCR; TCRdb's table is partial and in-frame only. This table has about 32,000 clones, 90% to 95% appearing once. The sequencing sample was made of CD4+ T cells from blood. These receptors came from a human donor with juvenile idiopathic arthritis.

A single count supports this clone. Compared with germline, one end of the junction differs, possibly owing to a read error. The chain joins TRBV15 to TRBJ1-5; TRBD1 aligns across 10 bases. The germline V gene encodes CDR1 LNHNV and CDR2 YYDKDF (reference sequence). The CDR3 runs to 17 residues. The CDR3 DNA is TGTGCCACCAGTAGAGGGGACAGGGGTTCGAGCAATCAGCCCCAGCATTTT. Residues: CATSRGDRGSSNQPQHF.

The chain has TRBV13 and TRBJ1-2; the match to TRBD1 covers 9 bases. V lost 6 bases and J lost 8; bases outside the gene matches: 7. The germline CDR1 and CDR2 sequences are PRHDT and FYEKMQ (reference sequence). This CDR3 is built from 13 residues. The CDR3 region is CASREQGARGYTF. The CDR3 coding sequence is TGTGCCAGCAGGGAACAGGGGGCTCGGGGCTACACCTTC.

This sequence joins TRBV18 and TRBJ2-7, with D maybe TRBD2 (5 bases). The CDR3 contains 13 residues. CDR1 KGHSH and CDR2 LQKENI come from the germline V gene. V was trimmed by 2 bases and J by 4 bases, leaving 9 bases between them. In nucleotides, the CDR3 is TGTGCCAGCTCACCAGGACTCGTTTACGAGCAGTACTTC. Protein product: CASSPGLVYEQYF.

This chain links TRBV5-8 with TRBJ2-5, with 9 bases fitting TRBD1. CDR3 size: 14 residues. Trimming cost V 4 bases and J 5 bases; bases outside gene matches: 6. CDR1 and CDR2 (germline): SGHTS, YDEGEE. The CDR3 DNA is TGTGCCAGCAGCGCCACAGGGGGCGTTGAGACCCAGTACTTC. Its translation is CASSATGGVETQYF. The whole variable domain, remainder taken from reference TRBV5-8 and TRBJ2-5, is EAGVTQSPTHLIKTRGQQATLRCSPISGHTSVYWYQQALGLGLQFLLWYDEGEERNRGNFPPRFSGRQFPNYSSELNVNALELEDSALYLCASSATGGVETQYFGPGTRLLVL.

The CDR3 DNA is TGTGCCAGCACCCCTTCCTTGGGGGGAAACATTCAGTACTTC. It is translated as CASTPSLGGNIQYF. This chain connects TRBV6-1 to TRBJ2-4; D might be TRBD2 (6 bases). Deletions cut 7 bases from V and 6 bases from J, with 16 bases between. The germline CDR1 and CDR2 sequences are MNHNS and SASEGT. The CDR3 is made up of 14 amino acids.

The gene calls are TRBV11-2 and TRBJ1-1, with D possibly TRBD1 on 5 matching bases. Germline assignment: CDR1 SGHAT and CDR2 FQNNGV. CDR3 length: 12 amino acids. Trimming took off 6 bases at V and 3 bases at J, with 8 bases between the two ends. CDR3 amino acids: CASSGHYTEAFF. In DNA, the CDR3 is TGTGCCAGCAGTGGACACTACACTGAAGCTTTCTTT.

V usage is TRBV7-9 and J usage is TRBJ2-5, with TRBD2 matching over 8 bases. V lost 5 bases, J lost 4 bases, and 12 bases stayed unmatched. This CDR3 is 16 amino acids long. Looked up from germline, CDR1 is SEHNR and CDR2 is FQNEAQ (reference sequence). CDR3: CASSPRGGGRGETQYF. CDR3 bases: TGTGCCAGCAGCCCTAGGGGCGGGGGGCGCGGAGAGACCCAGTACTTC.

J is TRBJ2-7 and V is TRBV15; D ambiguous. From germline, CDR1 is LNHNV and CDR2 YYDKDF (reference sequence). CDR3 length: 14 residues. The V and J ends lost 2 bases and 6 bases respectively, with 14 bases between them. CDR3: CATSRSPFETEQYF. The CDR3 DNA reads TGTGCCACCAGCAGAAGCCCCTTTGAAACCGAGCAGTACTTC.

The gene calls are TRBV4-2 and TRBJ2-5, with TRBD2 identical over 10 bases. Germline values: CDR1 LGHNA, CDR2 YNFKEQ. V lost 0 bases, J lost 5 bases, and 15 bases stayed unmatched. The CDR3 covers 19 residues. Here the CDR3 DNA reads TGTGCCAGCAGCCAAGAGGCGCTAGGGCTAGCGGGAGTAGAGGAGACCCAGTACTTC. It is translated as CASSQEALGLAGVEETQYF.

The chain recombines TRBV7-8 with TRBJ2-3; 7 nucleotides align to TRBD1. In germline, CDR1 is SGHVS, CDR2 FQNEAQ. V lost 3 bases and J lost 3; bases outside the gene matches: 9. CDR3 length: 16 residues. Here the CDR3 DNA reads TGTGCCAGCAGCTTCCCGAAGGGCAGGGGGACAGATACGCAGTATTTT. Encoded protein: CASSFPKGRGTDTQYF.

This rearrangement joins TRBV6-5 to TRBJ2-3; D possibly corresponds to TRBD1 (6 bases). Germline V gene sequence: CDR1 MNHEY, CDR2 SVGAGI. This CDR3 region has 13 residues. V shed 6 bases and J shed 2 bases, with 9 bases lying between them. Here the CDR3 reads CASRGQYTDTQYF. DNA for the CDR3: TGTGCCAGCAGAGGACAGTACACAGATACGCAGTATTTT.

The chain is built from TRBV28 and TRBJ1-1; tentative D call: TRBD1 (5 bases). Germline V gene data show CDR1 as MDHEN and CDR2 as SYDVKM. The CDR3 is 15 amino acids. The V gene lost 4 bases and the J gene lost 1 base, with 13 bases spanning the gap. CDR3 DNA: TGTGCCAGCAGTTACCCCTGGGGGGGGAACACTGAAGCTTTCTTT. It translates to CASSYPWGGNTEAFF.

The chain has TRBV6-1 and TRBJ2-3; 9 nucleotides agree with TRBD2. Germline V gene sequence: CDR1 MNHNS, CDR2 SASEGT. This CDR3 has 15 amino acids. Germline trimming cut 1 base from V and 1 base from J; bases unmatched to any gene: 0. The CDR3 DNA reads as TGTGCCAGCAGTGAAGGGACTAGCGGCACAGATACGCAGTATTTT. This codes for CASSEGTSGTDTQYF.

This chain joins TRBV7-9 and TRBJ2-5; 7 bases fit TRBD1. CDR1 and CDR2 (germline): SEHNR, FQNEAQ (reference sequence). V was pared by 2 bases and J by 2 bases, with 8 bases of the junction left unmatched. The CDR3 sequence is 16 residues long. CDR3 loop: CASSLRSARGQETQYF. The CDR3 DNA is TGTGCCAGCAGCTTAAGGTCCGCCAGGGGGCAAGAGACCCAGTACTTC.

CDR3 in DNA: TGTGCCAGCAGTTACTCGGGCCAGGGCGGCTACACCTTC. This encodes CASSYSGQGGYTF. This chain connects TRBV6-5 to TRBJ1-2; perhaps TRBD1 as D (5 bases). V lost 0 bases, J lost 8 bases, and 10 bases lay in between. The germline V gene encodes CDR1 MNHEY and CDR2 SVGAGI. The CDR3 has 13 amino acids.

Comment on this clone: The same CDR3 arises from other DNA sequences in this sample as well. The CDR3 sequence is CASSLGKVDRGSPLHF. CDR3 coding DNA: TGCGCCAGCAGCTTGGGGAAGGTAGACAGGGGTTCACCCCTCCACTTT. The chain is built from TRBV5-1 and TRBJ1-6; 8 bases map to TRBD1. The length of the CDR3 is 16 residues. Trimming removed 0 bases from V and 9 bases from J; junction bases left unmatched: 8. Germline-derived CDR1 and CDR2 are SGHRS and YFSETQ.

This clone was seen a few times. V and J are TRBV7-3 and TRBJ1-1, with TRBD1 as a possible D gene (6 bases). This CDR3 is 14 amino acids long. Germline loops: CDR1 SGHTA, CDR2 FQGTGA. V shed 1 base and J shed 2 bases, with 8 bases lying between them. CDR3 bases: TGTGCCAGCAGCTTAAAGGGACACAACACTGAAGCTTTCTTT. Its translation: CASSLKGHNTEAFF. The whole variable domain, remainder taken from reference TRBV7-3 and TRBJ1-1, is GAGVSQTPSNKVTEKGKYVELRCDPISGHTALYWYRQSLGQGPEFLIYFQGTGAADDSGLPNDRFFAVRPEGSVSTLKIQRTERGDSAVYLCASSLKGHNTEAFFGQGTRLTVV.

This clone was picked up one time. The V and J genes are TRBV14 and TRBJ2-5, with D maybe TRBD2 (6 bases). Germline CDR1 and CDR2: SGHDN and FVKESK. The germline V and J ends were trimmed by 4 bases and 5 bases, with 14 bases remaining between them. The CDR3 runs to 14 residues. The CDR3 DNA reads TGTGCCAGCAGCCGGGGGACTGCCGAGGAGACCCAGTACTTC. Protein sequence: CASSRGTAEETQYF.

This clone appeared a single time. This chain uses TRBV4-2 with TRBJ2-6; TRBD1 matches at 8 bases. CDR1 is LGHNA and CDR2 is YNFKEQ in the germline V gene. J lost 1 base, V lost 1 base, and 6 bases had no gene match. The CDR3 is 18 residues long. CDR3 nucleotide sequence: TGTGCCAGCAGCCAAGGGGACAGGAGACATTCTGGGGCCAACGTCCTGACTTTC. Amino acid sequence: CASSQGDRRHSGANVLTF.

The chain recombines TRBV5-1 with TRBJ2-5; D unresolved. The DNA end favors TRBJ2-7, so the J call may be wrong. The germline V gene encodes CDR1 SGHRS and CDR2 YFSETQ. This CDR3 has 13 residues. In DNA form, the CDR3 reads TGCGCCAGCAGCCGCCCCCCTCACTACGAGCAGTACTTC. This codes for CASSRPPHYEQYF.

CDR3 sequence reads: CAWSRTGGDKQYF. CDR3 sequence (DNA): TGTGCCTGGAGTCGGACAGGGGGAGATAAGCAGTACTTC. The chain carries TRBV30 and TRBJ2-7, with TRBD1 matching 10 bases. The CDR3 consists of 13 residues. J was trimmed by 8 bases and V by 2 bases; bases with no gene match: 6. Germline V gene data show CDR1 as GTSNPN and CDR2 as SVGIG (reference sequence).